This T cell receptor beta chain comes out of a study of shared clonotypes between healthy human individuals. Findings and limits, study-wide: The study found lower generation probabilities in non-shared clonotypes than in those shared by all four donors.

Germline V gives CDR1 GTSNPN, CDR2 SVGIG (reference sequence). The CDR3 extends over 15 amino acids. J was trimmed by 8 bases and V by 0 bases; bases with no gene match: 10. Points on this clone: The antigen is not known.

Terminally differentiated effector memory CD45RA+ cells were excluded from the naive CD8 cells, which were CD45RO-negative and positively selected for CCR7. Methods used by the authors: From ImmunoSEQ came sequences covering only the junction and carrying no quality scores, so filtering differed. The data were produced by immunoSEQ multiplex PCR, yet TCRdb's version contains in-frame clones alone and is incomplete. Clonal size and the V and J genes are those of that table, whereas D and trimming came from the DNA. The sample includes about 680,000 clones, approximately 90% seen only once; the top ten take roughly 22%.

The source material was naive CD8+ T cells sorted from blood. The chain combines TRBV30 with TRBJ2-1; 7 bases map to TRBD1. The source is a man under 40 in good health. Written as DNA, the CDR3 is TGTGCCTGGAGTGTAGGGCAGGGGGTACTGGATGAGCAGTTCTTC. Its translation: CAWSVGQGVLDEQFF.